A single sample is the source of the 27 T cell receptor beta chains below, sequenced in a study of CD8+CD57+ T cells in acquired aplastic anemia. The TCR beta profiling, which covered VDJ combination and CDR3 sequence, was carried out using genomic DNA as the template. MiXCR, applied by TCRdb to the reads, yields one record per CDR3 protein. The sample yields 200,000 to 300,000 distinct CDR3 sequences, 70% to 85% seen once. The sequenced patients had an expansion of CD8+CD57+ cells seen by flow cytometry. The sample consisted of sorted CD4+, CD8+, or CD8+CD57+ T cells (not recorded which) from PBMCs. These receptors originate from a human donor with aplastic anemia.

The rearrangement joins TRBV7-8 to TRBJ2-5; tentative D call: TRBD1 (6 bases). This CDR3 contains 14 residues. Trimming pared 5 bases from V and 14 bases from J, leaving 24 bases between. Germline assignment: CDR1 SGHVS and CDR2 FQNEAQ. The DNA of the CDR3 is TGTGCCAGCAGCAGTGAGCCAGACGGGACAACCCTTTACTTC. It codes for CASSSEPDGTTLYF.

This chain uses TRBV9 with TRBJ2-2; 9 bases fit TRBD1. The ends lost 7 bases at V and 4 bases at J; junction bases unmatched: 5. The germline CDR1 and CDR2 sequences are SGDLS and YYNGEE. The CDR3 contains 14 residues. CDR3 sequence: CASSRQGVTGELFF. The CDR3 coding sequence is TGTGCCAGCTCAAGACAGGGGGTCACCGGGGAGCTGTTTTTT.

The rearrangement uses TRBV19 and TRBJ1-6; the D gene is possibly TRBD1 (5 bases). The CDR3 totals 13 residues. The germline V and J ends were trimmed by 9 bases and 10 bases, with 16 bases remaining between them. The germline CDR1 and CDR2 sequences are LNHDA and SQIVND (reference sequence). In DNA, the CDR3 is TGTGCCAGCAGCACAGGATTAGGGTCACCCCTCCACTTT. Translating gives CASSTGLGSPLHF.

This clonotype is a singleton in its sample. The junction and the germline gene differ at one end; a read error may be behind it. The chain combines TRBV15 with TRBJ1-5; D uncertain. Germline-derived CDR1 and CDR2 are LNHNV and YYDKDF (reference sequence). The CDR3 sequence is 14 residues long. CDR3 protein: CATSESNDQQPQHF. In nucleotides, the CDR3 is TGTGCCACCAGCGAGTCGAACGACCAACAGCCCCAGCACTTT.

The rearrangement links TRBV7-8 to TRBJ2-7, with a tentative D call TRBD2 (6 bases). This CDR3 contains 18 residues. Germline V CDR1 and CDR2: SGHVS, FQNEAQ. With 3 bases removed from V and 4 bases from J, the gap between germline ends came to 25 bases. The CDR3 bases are TGTGCCAGCAGCTTTGAGGGAGGCCCCGAAACCCATTCTTACGAGCAGTACGTC. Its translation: CASSFEGGPETHSYEQYV.

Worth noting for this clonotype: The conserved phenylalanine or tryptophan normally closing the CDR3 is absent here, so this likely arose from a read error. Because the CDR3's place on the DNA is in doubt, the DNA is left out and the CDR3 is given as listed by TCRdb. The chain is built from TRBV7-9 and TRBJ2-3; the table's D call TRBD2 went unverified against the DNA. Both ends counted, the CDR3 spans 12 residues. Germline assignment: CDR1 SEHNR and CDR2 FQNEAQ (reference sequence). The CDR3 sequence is CASSVGTSGGSD.

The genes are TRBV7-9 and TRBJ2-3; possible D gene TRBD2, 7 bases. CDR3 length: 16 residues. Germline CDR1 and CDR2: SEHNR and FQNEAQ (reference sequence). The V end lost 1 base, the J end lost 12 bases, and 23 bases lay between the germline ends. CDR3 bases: TGTGCCAGCAGCTTAGGGGGGGGCTATGGCTCCACCATCCAGTATTTT. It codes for CASSLGGGYGSTIQYF.

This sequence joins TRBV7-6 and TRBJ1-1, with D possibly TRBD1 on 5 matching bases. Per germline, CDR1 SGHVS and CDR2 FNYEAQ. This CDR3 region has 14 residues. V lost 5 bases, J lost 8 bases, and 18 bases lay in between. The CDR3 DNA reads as TGTGCCAGCAGCCCAAGGGACGCTGGGGGAGAAGCTTTCTTT. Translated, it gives CASSPRDAGGEAFF.

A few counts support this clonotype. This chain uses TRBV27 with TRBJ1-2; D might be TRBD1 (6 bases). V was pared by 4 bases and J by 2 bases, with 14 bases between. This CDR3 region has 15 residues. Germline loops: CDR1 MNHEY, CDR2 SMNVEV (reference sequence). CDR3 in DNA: TGTGCCAGCAGTTCAAGCCCCAGGGGCAACTATGGCTACACCTTC. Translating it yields CASSSSPRGNYGYTF.

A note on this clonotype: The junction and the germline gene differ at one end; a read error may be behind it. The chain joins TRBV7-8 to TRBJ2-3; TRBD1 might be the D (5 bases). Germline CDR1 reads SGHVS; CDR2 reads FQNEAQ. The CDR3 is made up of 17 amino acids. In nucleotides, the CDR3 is TGCGCCAGCAGCCAAGATATAGGGGCCGATACCCAGTATACGCAGTATTTT. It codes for CASSQDIGADTQYTQYF.

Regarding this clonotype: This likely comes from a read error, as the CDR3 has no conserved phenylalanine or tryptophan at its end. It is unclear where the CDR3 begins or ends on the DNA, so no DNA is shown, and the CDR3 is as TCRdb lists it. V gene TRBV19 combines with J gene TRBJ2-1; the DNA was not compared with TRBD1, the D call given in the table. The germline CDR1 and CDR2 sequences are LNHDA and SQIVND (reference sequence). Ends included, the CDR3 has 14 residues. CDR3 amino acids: CASSQQGGEEQYFC.

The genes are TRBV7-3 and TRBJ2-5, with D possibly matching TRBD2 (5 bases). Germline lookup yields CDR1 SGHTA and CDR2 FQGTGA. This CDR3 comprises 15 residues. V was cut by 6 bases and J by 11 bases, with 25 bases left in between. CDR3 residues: CASSSGGGCDKKQYF. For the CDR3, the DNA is TGTGCCAGCAGTTCAGGCGGAGGTTGCGATAAGAAGCAGTACTTC.

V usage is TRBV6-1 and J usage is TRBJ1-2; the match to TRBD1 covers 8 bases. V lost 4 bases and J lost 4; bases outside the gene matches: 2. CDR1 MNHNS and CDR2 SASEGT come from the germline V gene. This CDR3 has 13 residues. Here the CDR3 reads CASSADRVYGYTF. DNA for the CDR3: TGTGCCAGCAGTGCGGACAGGGTCTATGGCTACACCTTC.

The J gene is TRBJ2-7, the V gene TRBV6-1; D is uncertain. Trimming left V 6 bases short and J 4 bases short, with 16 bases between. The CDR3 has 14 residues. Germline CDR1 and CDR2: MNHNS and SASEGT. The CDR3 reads CASSGWQDRYEQYF. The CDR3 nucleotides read TGTGCCAGCAGCGGGTGGCAGGATCGTTACGAGCAGTACTTC.

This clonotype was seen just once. The CDR3 DNA follows: TGTGCCAGTAGTAGGACAGGGAGATCTTCCAATGAGCAGTTCTTC. This gives the protein CASSRTGRSSNEQFF. V is TRBV19 and J is TRBJ2-1, with 8 bases identical to TRBD1. The trim removed 4 bases at V and 6 bases at J, leaving 8 bases unmatched. Germline V gene lookup returns CDR1 LNHDA and CDR2 SQIVND (reference sequence). This CDR3 spans 15 amino acids. The full variable domain, completed using reference TRBV19 and TRBJ2-1, is DGGITQSPKYLFRKEGQNVTLSCEQNLNHDAMYWYRQDPGQGLRLIYYSQIVNDFQKGDIAEGYSVSREKKESFPLTVTSAQKNPTAFYLCASSRTGRSSNEQFFGPGTRLTVL.

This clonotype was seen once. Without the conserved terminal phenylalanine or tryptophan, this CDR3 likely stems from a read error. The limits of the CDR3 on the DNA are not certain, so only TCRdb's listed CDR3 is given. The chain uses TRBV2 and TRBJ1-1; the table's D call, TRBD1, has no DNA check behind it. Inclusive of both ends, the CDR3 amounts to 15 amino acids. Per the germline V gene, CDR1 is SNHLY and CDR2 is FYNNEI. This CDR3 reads CASSLERGGYTQHFV.

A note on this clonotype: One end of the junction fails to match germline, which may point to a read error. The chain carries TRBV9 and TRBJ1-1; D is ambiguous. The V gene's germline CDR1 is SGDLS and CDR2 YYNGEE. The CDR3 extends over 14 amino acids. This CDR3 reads CASSPQNLNTEALF. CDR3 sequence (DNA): TGTGCCAGCTCACCACAAAACCTGAACACTGAAGCTCTCTTT.

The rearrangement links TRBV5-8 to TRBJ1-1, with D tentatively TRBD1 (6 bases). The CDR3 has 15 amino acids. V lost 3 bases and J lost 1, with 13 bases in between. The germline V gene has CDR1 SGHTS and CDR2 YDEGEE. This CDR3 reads CASSSRDTGNTEAFF. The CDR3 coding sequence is TGTGCCAGCAGCTCACGGGACACAGGGAACACTGAAGCTTTCTTT.

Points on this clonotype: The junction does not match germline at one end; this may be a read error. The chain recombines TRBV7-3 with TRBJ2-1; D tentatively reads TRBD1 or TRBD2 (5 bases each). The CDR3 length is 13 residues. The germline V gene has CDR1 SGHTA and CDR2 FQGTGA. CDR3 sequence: CASSDGGIREQLF. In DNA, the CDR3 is TGTGCCAGCAGCGATGGGGGAATCCGTGAGCAGTTGTTC.

The CDR3 here is CASSLDVTGNHDAFF. CDR3 sequence (DNA): TGTGCCAGCAGCTTAGATGTGACAGGAAATCATGACGCTTTCTTT. The V call is TRBV9, the J call TRBJ1-1; D might be TRBD1 (6 bases). The CDR3 runs to 15 residues. Looked up from germline, CDR1 is SGDLS and CDR2 is YYNGEE. Trimming left V 4 bases short and J 11 bases short, with 24 bases between.

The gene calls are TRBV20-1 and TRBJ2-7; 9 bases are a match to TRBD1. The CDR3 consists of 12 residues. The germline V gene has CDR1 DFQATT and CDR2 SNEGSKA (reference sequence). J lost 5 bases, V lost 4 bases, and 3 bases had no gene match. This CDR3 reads CSANDRGDEQYF. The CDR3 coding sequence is TGCAGTGCTAACGACAGGGGGGACGAGCAGTACTTC.

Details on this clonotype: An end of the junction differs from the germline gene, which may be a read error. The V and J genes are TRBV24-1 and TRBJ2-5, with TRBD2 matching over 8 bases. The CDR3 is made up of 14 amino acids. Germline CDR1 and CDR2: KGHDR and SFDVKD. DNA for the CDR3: TGTGCCACCGGGACGAGCGGGAGCCGAGAGAACCAGTACTTC. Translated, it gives CATGTSGSRENQYF.

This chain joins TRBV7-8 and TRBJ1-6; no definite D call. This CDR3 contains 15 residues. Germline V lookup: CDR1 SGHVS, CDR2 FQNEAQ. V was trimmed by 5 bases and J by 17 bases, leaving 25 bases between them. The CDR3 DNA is TGTGCCAGCAGCACGGCGGGAGGGTATAATACGCAGTTCCACTTT. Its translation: CASSTAGGYNTQFHF.

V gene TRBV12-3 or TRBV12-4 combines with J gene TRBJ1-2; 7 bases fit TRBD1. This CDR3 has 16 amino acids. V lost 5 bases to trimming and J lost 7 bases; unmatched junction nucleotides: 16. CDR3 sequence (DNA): TGTGCCAGCAGTGCCACCGGGACAGAAAGATTCCTTGGCTACACCTTC. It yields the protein CASSATGTERFLGYTF.

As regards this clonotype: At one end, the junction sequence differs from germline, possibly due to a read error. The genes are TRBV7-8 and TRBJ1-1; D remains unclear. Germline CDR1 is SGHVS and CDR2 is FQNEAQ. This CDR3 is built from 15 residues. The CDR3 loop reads CASSLAGGPDTQDSF. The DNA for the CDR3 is TGTGCCAGCAGCTTAGCGGGAGGTCCCGATACGCAAGATTCCTTT.

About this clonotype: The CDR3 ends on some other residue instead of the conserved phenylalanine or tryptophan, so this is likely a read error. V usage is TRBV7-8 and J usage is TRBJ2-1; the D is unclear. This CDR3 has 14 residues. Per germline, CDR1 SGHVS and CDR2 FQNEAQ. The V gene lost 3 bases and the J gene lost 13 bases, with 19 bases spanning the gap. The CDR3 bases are TGTGCCAGCAGCTTTCAGCCAGAACAGAATGCCCAGTTCTAC. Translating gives CASSFQPEQNAQFY.

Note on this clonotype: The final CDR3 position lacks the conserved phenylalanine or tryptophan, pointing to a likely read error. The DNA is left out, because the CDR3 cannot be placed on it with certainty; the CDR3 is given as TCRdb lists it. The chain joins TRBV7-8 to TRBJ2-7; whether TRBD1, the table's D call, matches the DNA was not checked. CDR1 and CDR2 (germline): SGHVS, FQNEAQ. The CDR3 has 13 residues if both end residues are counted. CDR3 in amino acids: CASSFATGADTQY.